The 32 T cell receptor beta chains below come from one sample, sequenced in a study of blood T cell repertoires in COVID-19. Some clones are missing from TCRdb's copy, which holds only in-frame ones; the method was immunoSEQ multiplex PCR. The repertoire holds hundreds of thousands of clones, about 83% seen once, with 4.5% to 7% in the top ten. Sequencing was done on a sample of peripheral blood. These receptors were collected from a man older than 75 with acute or convalescent COVID-19.

This clone was seen once. The chain is built from TRBV7-8 and TRBJ2-2; maybe TRBD2 (6 bases). CDR1 and CDR2 from the germline V gene are SGHVS and FQNEAQ. The CDR3 covers 15 residues. V lost 5 bases, J lost 5 bases, and 15 bases lay in between. CDR3 DNA: TGTGCCAGCAGCATGGGGACTTACGGGACCGGGGAGCTGTTTTTT. Protein product: CASSMGTYGTGELFF. Variable domain in full (rest from reference TRBV7-8 and TRBJ2-2): GAGVSQSPRYKVAKRGQDVALRCDPISGHVSLFWYQQALGQGPEFLTYFQNEAQLDKSGLPSDRFFAERPEGSVSTLKIQRTQQEDSAVYLCASSMGTYGTGELFFGEGSRLTVL.

The chain joins TRBV19 to TRBJ2-7; 11 nucleotides align to TRBD1. J was trimmed by 7 bases and V by 1 base; bases with no gene match: 6. This CDR3 is 15 amino acids long. The germline V gene has CDR1 LNHDA and CDR2 SQIVND (reference sequence). CDR3 nucleotides: TGTGCCAGTAGTATAGGTGGACAGGGGGCAGTGGAGCAGTACTTC. Its protein product is CASSIGGQGAVEQYF.

The V gene is TRBV9, the J gene TRBJ1-3; possibly TRBD1 for D (5 bases). The germline V gene encodes CDR1 SGDLS and CDR2 YYNGEE. There are 15 residues in the CDR3. With 0 bases removed from V and 0 bases from J, the gap between germline ends came to 7 bases. The CDR3 spells CASSVEGNSGNTIYF. The CDR3 DNA sequence: TGTGCCAGCAGCGTAGAGGGGAACTCTGGAAACACCATATATTTT. The full variable domain, rest sourced from reference TRBV9 and TRBJ1-3, is DSGVTQTPKHLITATGQRVTLRCSPRSGDLSVYWYQQSLDQGLQFLIQYYNGEERAKGNILERFSAQQFPDLHSELNLSSLELGDSALYFCASSVEGNSGNTIYFGEGSWLTVV.

This clone was observed a handful of times. This chain uses TRBV18 with TRBJ1-3; possibly TRBD1 for D (6 bases). This CDR3 comprises 16 residues. Germline V lookup: CDR1 KGHSH, CDR2 LQKENI. Trimming left V 3 bases short and J 0 bases short, with 12 bases between. As DNA, the CDR3 is TGTGCCAGCTCACCGGGACAAGAAAACTCTGGAAACACCATATATTTT. It translates to CASSPGQENSGNTIYF.

This clone was seen a few times. The rearrangement uses TRBV4-1 and TRBJ2-1, with 8 bases fitting TRBD2. This CDR3 has 15 amino acids. Germline V CDR1 and CDR2: MGHRA, YSYEKL. J was trimmed by 0 bases and V by 4 bases; bases with no gene match: 2. The CDR3 DNA reads TGCGCCAGCAGCCGGGGGACTAGCTCCTACAATGAGCAGTTCTTC. Its protein product is CASSRGTSSYNEQFF.

The chain joins TRBV28 to TRBJ2-1; 9 bases align to TRBD1. V lost 7 bases to trimming and J lost 4 bases; unmatched junction nucleotides: 8. CDR1 is MDHEN, CDR2 SYDVKM, per germline. This CDR3 contains 15 residues. The CDR3 loop reads CASTPGQGIYNEQFF. The CDR3 DNA follows: TGTGCCAGCACCCCGGGACAGGGTATTTACAATGAGCAGTTCTTC.

The gene calls are TRBV6-1 and TRBJ1-5, with no clear D. Germline V gives CDR1 MNHNS, CDR2 SASEGT. The V and J ends lost 1 base and 0 bases respectively, with 10 bases between them. The CDR3 length is 16 residues. The CDR3 reads CASSEGWTPSNQPQHF. The CDR3 bases are TGTGCCAGCAGTGAAGGCTGGACTCCTAGCAATCAGCCCCAGCATTTT.

Comments on this clone: Other DNA sequences within the sample encode an identical CDR3. Here the CDR3 DNA reads TGCGCCAGCAGCTTGGCCGGAGGGGGGGAAGAGACCCAGTACTTC. Its translation: CASSLAGGGEETQYF. The rearrangement joins TRBV5-1 to TRBJ2-5; the D gene is possibly TRBD2 (7 bases). V was clipped by 0 bases and J by 3 bases, with 12 bases between them. From germline, CDR1 is SGHRS and CDR2 YFSETQ. This CDR3 spans 15 amino acids.

About this clone itself: Distinct nucleotide sequences in the sample also encode this CDR3. The chain carries TRBV28 and TRBJ1-2; 7 bases agree with TRBD1. Germline V gives CDR1 MDHEN, CDR2 SYDVKM. This CDR3 is 12 amino acids long. J lost 5 bases, V lost 6 bases, and 3 bases had no gene match. The CDR3 loop is CASSPTGYGYTF. The CDR3 DNA follows: TGTGCCAGCAGCCCGACAGGGTATGGCTACACCTTC.

V is TRBV27 and J is TRBJ2-7, with D perhaps TRBD1 (6 bases). CDR1 and CDR2 (germline): MNHEY, SMNVEV (reference sequence). CDR3 size: 13 residues. V was trimmed by 6 bases and J by 4 bases, leaving 13 bases between them. CDR3 in DNA: TGTGCCAGCAGGAGAGGGGGAGCATACGAGCAGTACTTC. Translated: CASRRGGAYEQYF.

This chain joins TRBV9 and TRBJ1-1; D remains unclear. Per the germline V gene, CDR1 is SGDLS and CDR2 is YYNGEE. Trimming left V 4 bases short and J 1 base short, with 14 bases between. The length of the CDR3 is 15 residues. CDR3 in DNA: TGTGCCAGCAGCACCTCAGGAAACTCGAACACTGAAGCTTTCTTT. As protein: CASSTSGNSNTEAFF.

This chain joins TRBV7-9 and TRBJ1-3; a weak D match, TRBD1 (6 bases). The CDR3 is 15 amino acids. Trimming stripped 1 base from V and 0 bases from J, with 7 bases between. The germline V gene has CDR1 SEHNR and CDR2 FQNEAQ (reference sequence). The CDR3 DNA follows: TGTGCCAGCAGCTTAGGGGACATCTCTGGAAACACCATATATTTT. Translation gives CASSLGDISGNTIYF.

The V call is TRBV1, the J call TRBJ1-1. TRBV1 is noted as a pseudogene. The CDR3 spans 14 residues. DNA of the CDR3: TGCACCAGCAGCCCTGAGGCGAGGGACACTGAAGCTTTCTTT. Protein sequence: CTSSPEARDTEAFF.

V gene TRBV5-1 combines with J gene TRBJ2-4; D is perhaps TRBD2 (5 bases). In germline, CDR1 is SGHRS, CDR2 YFSETQ. V was cut by 4 bases and J by 0 bases, with 23 bases left in between. The CDR3 consists of 19 residues. The CDR3 DNA reads as TGCGCCAGCAGCCAAGCCGGGATAACGACACTGGGAGCCAAAAACATTCAGTACTTC. It yields the protein CASSQAGITTLGAKNIQYF.

The gene calls are TRBV11-2 and TRBJ2-5; 8 nucleotides agree with TRBD1. The CDR3 length is 14 residues. The germline gives CDR1 SGHAT, CDR2 FQNNGV. Unmatched junction bases numbered 10, after V lost 1 base and J lost 12 bases. CDR3 nucleotides: TGTGCCAGCAGCTTAGGGCGGTCAGGGGGCGAAGAGTACTTC. Translated, it gives CASSLGRSGGEEYF.

V gene TRBV27 combines with J gene TRBJ1-4; tentatively, D is TRBD1 (5 bases). Germline V gene lookup returns CDR1 MNHEY and CDR2 SMNVEV (reference sequence). V was cut by 6 bases and J by 7 bases, with 18 bases left in between. The CDR3 runs 15 residues. CDR3 residues: CASSPRGVRGEKLFF. The CDR3 DNA sequence: TGTGCCAGCAGCCCCCGGGGGGTGAGAGGTGAAAAACTGTTTTTT.

This rearrangement joins TRBV24-1 to TRBJ2-1; TRBD2 matches at 8 bases. J lost 3 bases, V lost 1 base, and 7 bases had no gene match. CDR1 and CDR2 (germline): KGHDR, SFDVKD. The CDR3 spans 17 residues. CDR3 nucleotide sequence: TGTGCCACCAGTGATTTAAGCGGGAGAAGTGACTACAATGAGCAGTTCTTC. Amino acid sequence: CATSDLSGRSDYNEQFF.

The chain couples TRBV9 to TRBJ2-3; maybe TRBD1 (5 bases). Germline V gene lookup returns CDR1 SGDLS and CDR2 YYNGEE. The CDR3 spans 11 residues. The germline V and J ends were trimmed by 4 bases and 5 bases, with 5 bases remaining between them. In DNA, the CDR3 is TGTGCCAGCAGCCAGGGAGATACGCAGTATTTT. It is translated as CASSQGDTQYF. Combining the CDR3 with reference TRBV9 and TRBJ2-3 gives the whole variable domain DSGVTQTPKHLITATGQRVTLRCSPRSGDLSVYWYQQSLDQGLQFLIQYYNGEERAKGNILERFSAQQFPDLHSELNLSSLELGDSALYFCASSQGDTQYFGPGTRLTVL.

The chain carries TRBV7-3 and TRBJ2-7; TRBD2 matches at 14 bases. The V gene's germline CDR1 is SGHTA and CDR2 FQGTGA. Trimming took 8 bases from V and 6 from J; bases not matched to a gene: 9. The CDR3 loop spans 15 amino acids. The CDR3 DNA follows: TGTGCCAGCCCGACTAGCGGGAGGGCCGATGCCGAGCAGTACTTC. It yields the protein CASPTSGRADAEQYF.

This chain connects TRBV6-5 to TRBJ2-7; 9 bases map to TRBD1. The V and J ends lost 6 bases and 7 bases, in that order; junction bases with no gene match: 13. Germline V gene data show CDR1 as MNHEY and CDR2 as SVGAGI. This CDR3 region has 15 residues. The CDR3 bases are TGTGCCAGCAGGAGGGAGGGACAGGGCTATCGGGAGCAGTACTTC. Its translation: CASRREGQGYREQYF.

This chain uses TRBV3-1 (or the pseudogene TRBV3-2) with TRBJ2-2, with 9 nucleotides matching TRBD2. V lost 4 bases and J lost 9; bases outside the gene matches: 6. Germline V CDR1 and CDR2: LGHDT, YNNKEL (reference sequence). This CDR3 has 14 amino acids. This CDR3 is CASSRSGGSWELFF. As DNA, the CDR3 is TGTGCCAGCAGCCGCAGCGGGGGGAGTTGGGAGCTGTTTTTT.

The V call is TRBV30, the J call TRBJ1-1; D is ambiguous. From germline, CDR1 is GTSNPN and CDR2 SVGIG (reference sequence). The V end was cut by 0 bases, the J end by 2 bases, with 22 bases between. The CDR3 contains 18 residues. CDR3 in DNA: TGTGCCTGGAGTGTACAAGGCTCCGTAAATCGGGTCAACACTGAAGCTTTCTTT. This encodes CAWSVQGSVNRVNTEAFF.

V usage is TRBV28 and J usage is TRBJ2-1, with 8 bases fitting TRBD2. J was trimmed by 9 bases and V by 2 bases; bases with no gene match: 9. Germline values: CDR1 MDHEN, CDR2 SYDVKM. The CDR3 runs 15 residues. The CDR3 DNA reads TGTGCCAGCAGTTTAGACGGGGGGGGTTTCTTTGAGCAGTTCTTC. Protein: CASSLDGGGFFEQFF.

The CDR3 region has the DNA TGTGCCAGCAGTTACGCGGGGGCGCAAACCGGGGAGCTGTTTTTT. Translating gives CASSYAGAQTGELFF. V is TRBV6-2 or TRBV6-3 and J is TRBJ2-2; D possibly corresponds to TRBD2 (7 bases). Trimming removed 2 bases at V and 5 bases at J, with 12 bases between. The length of the CDR3 is 15 residues. Germline V CDR1 and CDR2: MNHEY, SVGEGT.

This clone was seen a handful of times. The chain couples TRBV11-2 to TRBJ1-1; 11 positions match TRBD1. In germline, CDR1 is SGHAT, CDR2 FQNNGV. V lost 1 base and J lost 10; bases outside the gene matches: 8. This CDR3 contains 15 residues. This chain's CDR3 is CASSLVGTGGFRAFF. The CDR3, as DNA: TGTGCCAGCAGCTTAGTTGGGACAGGGGGGTTCCGAGCTTTCTTT.

The chain recombines TRBV5-1 with TRBJ2-2, with 8 bases matching TRBD1. CDR1 and CDR2 (germline): SGHRS, YFSETQ. Trimming cost V 5 bases and J 7 bases; bases outside gene matches: 10. The CDR3 is made up of 15 amino acids. Here the CDR3 DNA reads TGCGCCAGCAGAGAGCGGACAGGGAAGGGCGGGGAGCTGTTTTTT. It specifies CASRERTGKGGELFF.

V is TRBV7-9 and J is TRBJ2-3; 11 bases are shared with TRBD2. Losses at the gene ends were 5 bases for V and 5 bases for J; bases not matched to a gene: 9. The CDR3 loop spans 16 amino acids. Germline V lookup: CDR1 SEHNR, CDR2 FQNEAQ (reference sequence). CDR3 region: CASSVLLAGVEDTQYF. In DNA form, the CDR3 reads TGTGCCAGCAGCGTCTTACTAGCGGGAGTGGAAGATACGCAGTATTTT. The full variable domain, with the rest looked up from reference TRBV7-9 and TRBJ2-3, is DTGVSQNPRHKITKRGQNVTFRCDPISEHNRLYWYRQTLGQGPEFLTYFQNEAQLEKSRLLSDRFSAERPKGSFSTLEIQRTEQGDSAMYLCASSVLLAGVEDTQYFGPGTRLTVL.

The chain is built from TRBV7-3 and TRBJ2-1; 8 nucleotides line up with TRBD1. V lost 3 bases and J lost 7; bases outside the gene matches: 8. Looked up from germline, CDR1 is SGHTA and CDR2 is FQGTGA. CDR3 length equals 15 residues. The CDR3 here is CASSFDRGSLNEQFF. The CDR3 DNA follows: TGTGCCAGCAGCTTCGACAGGGGCTCCCTAAATGAGCAGTTCTTC.

The genes are TRBV10-3 and TRBJ1-1, with 7 positions matching TRBD1. CDR3 length: 13 residues. Per germline, CDR1 ENHRY and CDR2 SYGVKD. V was clipped by 3 bases and J by 6 bases; unmatched bases: 4. The CDR3 DNA reads as TGTGCCATCAGTGAATCCCAGGGGGCTGAAGCTTTCTTT. Its protein product is CAISESQGAEAFF.

The chain combines TRBV21-1 with TRBJ1-3; the table's D gene call, TRBD1, was not cross checked with the DNA. TRBV21-1 represents a pseudogene. The CDR3 has 16 residues. CDR3 sequence: CASSLQGLSSGNTIYF. CDR3 coding DNA: TGTGCCAGCAGCCTTCAGGGGCTAAGCTCTGGAAACACCATATATTTT.

The chain employs TRBV19 and TRBJ1-5; D might be TRBD1 (5 bases). The CDR3 has 21 residues. V shed 5 bases and J shed 0 bases, with 29 bases lying between them. The germline V gene has CDR1 LNHDA and CDR2 SQIVND (reference sequence). Here the CDR3 DNA reads TGTGCCAGTAGTTCTCAAGGGAATACAGGTGTTCGGGTAATTAGCAATCAGCCCCAGCATTTT. It codes for CASSSQGNTGVRVISNQPQHF. The variable domain in full, with the rest retrieved from reference TRBV19 and TRBJ1-5, is DGGITQSPKYLFRKEGQNVTLSCEQNLNHDAMYWYRQDPGQGLRLIYYSQIVNDFQKGDIAEGYSVSREKKESFPLTVTSAQKNPTAFYLCASSSQGNTGVRVISNQPQHFGDGTRLSIL.

The chain couples TRBV18 to TRBJ2-5; tentatively, D is TRBD2 (6 bases). The CDR3 sequence is 14 residues long. Trimming shortened V by 0 bases and J by 3 bases, and 8 bases separated the two germline ends. CDR1 is KGHSH and CDR2 is LQKENI in the germline V gene. The CDR3 reads CASSPPWGEETQYF. Written as DNA, the CDR3 is TGTGCCAGCTCACCACCATGGGGGGAAGAGACCCAGTACTTC.